This TCR beta chain was profiled in a study of T cell repertoires in cytomegalovirus infection. Whole-study context: Indications came from public TCR beta signatures; they pointed to CMV infection and to a matching HLA type.

Overall study findings and caveats: Identification of carriers of CMV plus the relevant HLA was achieved through cumulative public TCR beta family frequency. The ex vivo response showed dominance by HLA-C-restricted CMV-specific TCR beta clonotypes.

Germline V CDR1 and CDR2: LGHNA, YNFKEQ. The ends lost 1 base at V and 0 bases at J; junction bases unmatched: 5. The CDR3 extends over 16 amino acids. With respect to this clonotype: Its antigen is still unknown.

A single record per CDR3 protein comes from TCRdb applying MiXCR to the reads. This table holds some 100,000 distinct CDR3 sequences, about a quarter found once. The chain carries TRBV4-2 and TRBJ1-1; TRBD1 matches 7 bases. Sequences were obtained from CD8+ T cells from PBMCs. The source is a human donor in good health (CMV status not recorded). Some clones in this sample may be carry-over from other donors' samples. The CDR3 DNA reads as TGTGCCAGCAGCCAAGGGACAGGCGGGATGAACACTGAAGCTTTCTTT. Its translation: CASSQGTGGMNTEAFF.